The 20 T cell receptor beta chains reported below all come from one sample, sequenced in a study of blood T cell repertoires in COVID-19. The data were produced by immunoSEQ multiplex PCR, yet TCRdb's version contains in-frame clones alone and is incomplete. There are 95,000 to 110,000 clones in the sample; about nine tenths occur only once, and 5.5% to 8% lies in the top ten. The specimen sequenced was peripheral blood. The source of these receptors is a man aged 50-59 years with active or convalescent COVID-19.

This chain connects TRBV5-1 to TRBJ2-5; 9 nucleotides align to TRBD1. Germline lookup yields CDR1 SGHRS and CDR2 YFSETQ. The CDR3 totals 15 residues. V was pared by 4 bases and J by 4 bases, with 8 bases of the junction left unmatched. CDR3 coding DNA: TGCGCCAGCAGCCCATGGACAGGGGTGGGAGAGACCCAGTACTTC. Amino acids: CASSPWTGVGETQYF.

V is TRBV6-5 and J is TRBJ2-5; D unclear. Germline V gene sequence: CDR1 MNHEY, CDR2 SVGAGI. Trimming removed 7 bases from V and 2 bases from J, with 14 bases in between. The CDR3 sequence is 14 residues long. The CDR3 region has the DNA TGTGCCAGCATCCGGGTGGTGGGTCAAGAGACCCAGTACTTC. It specifies CASIRVVGQETQYF.

The chain recombines TRBV4-1 with TRBJ1-4; TRBD1 aligns across 8 bases. V trimming: 3 bases; J trimming: 4 bases; junction bases outside the gene matches: 7. Germline V CDR1 and CDR2: MGHRA, YSYEKL. This CDR3 contains 16 residues. The CDR3 spells CASSQTGTGNNEKLFF. For the CDR3, the DNA is TGCGCCAGCAGCCAGACAGGGACAGGCAATAATGAAAAACTGTTTTTT.

This chain joins TRBV10-3 and TRBJ2-6; D may be TRBD2 (5 bases). The CDR3 runs 16 residues. Looked up from germline, CDR1 is ENHRY and CDR2 is SYGVKD. V lost 3 bases and J lost 0, with 9 bases in between. CDR3 nucleotide sequence: TGTGCCATCAGTGATGGCGGGTCCTCTGGGGCCAACGTCCTGACTTTC. The encoded protein is CAISDGGSSGANVLTF.

J is TRBJ1-2 and V is TRBV19; D ambiguous. This CDR3 spans 14 amino acids. Trimming stripped 6 bases from V and 7 bases from J, with 18 bases between. Germline CDR1 is LNHDA and CDR2 is SQIVND (reference sequence). The CDR3 DNA reads TGTGCCAGTAGCCCTAAGGAGGGAGTGGGTGGCTACACCTTC. The encoded protein is CASSPKEGVGGYTF.

The V and J genes are TRBV4-3 and TRBJ1-2; no clear D. Per germline, CDR1 LGHNA and CDR2 YSLEER. This CDR3 comprises 14 residues. The V end was cut by 1 base, the J end by 3 bases, with 9 bases between. CDR3 in DNA: TGCGCCAGCAGCCAAGGAGTTGGGCACTATGGCTACACCTTC. Its translation is CASSQGVGHYGYTF.

The rearrangement joins TRBV10-3 to TRBJ2-7, with no clear D. Germline V gives CDR1 ENHRY, CDR2 SYGVKD. Trimming took 0 bases from V and 3 from J, leaving 9 bases between them. The CDR3 is made up of 14 amino acids. The CDR3 region is CAISESLRDYEQYF. As DNA, the CDR3 is TGTGCCATCAGTGAGTCGTTACGAGACTACGAGCAGTACTTC.

The chain combines TRBV10-1 with TRBJ1-5; maybe TRBD1 (6 bases). The V end lost 6 bases, the J end lost 4 bases, and 16 bases lay between the germline ends. The CDR3 is made up of 15 amino acids. Germline V lookup: CDR1 WNHNN, CDR2 SYGVQD (reference sequence). This CDR3 reads CASRARTDLNQPQHF. As DNA, the CDR3 is TGCGCCAGCAGGGCCCGGACAGATTTAAATCAGCCCCAGCATTTT.

The chain combines TRBV18 with TRBJ2-5, with TRBD1 matching over 7 bases. This CDR3 contains 13 residues. Germline V gene lookup returns CDR1 KGHSH and CDR2 LQKENI. With V trimmed by 4 bases and J by 2 bases, 1 base remained unmatched. CDR3 sequence reads: CASSRQGQETQYF. CDR3 in DNA: TGTGCCAGCTCACGACAGGGTCAAGAGACCCAGTACTTC.

This clone appeared once. The J gene is TRBJ1-1, the V gene TRBV5-1; 9 bases are shared with TRBD1. Germline V gene data show CDR1 as SGHRS and CDR2 as YFSETQ. V shed 4 bases, J shed 5 bases, and the junction held 6 bases outside the gene matches. The CDR3 has 14 amino acids. The CDR3: CASSTTGGGTEAFF. DNA of the CDR3: TGCGCCAGCAGCACAACAGGGGGCGGGACTGAAGCTTTCTTT. Combining the CDR3 with reference TRBV5-1 and TRBJ1-1 gives the whole variable domain KAGVTQTPRYLIKTRGQQVTLSCSPISGHRSVSWYQQTPGQGLQFLFEYFSETQRNKGNFPGRFSGRQFSNSRSEMNVSTLELGDSALYLCASSTTGGGTEAFFGQGTRLTVV.

The chain recombines TRBV18 with TRBJ2-5, with D possibly matching TRBD1 (6 bases). The CDR3 has 15 amino acids. Germline assignment: CDR1 KGHSH and CDR2 LQKENI. Trimming removed 2 bases at V and 5 bases at J, with 15 bases between. The CDR3 sequence is CASSPGRGSGETQYF. For the CDR3, the DNA is TGTGCCAGCTCACCAGGCAGGGGAAGTGGTGAGACCCAGTACTTC.

This chain uses TRBV18 with TRBJ1-2; TRBD1 aligns across 7 bases. Germline CDR1 and CDR2: KGHSH and LQKENI. The CDR3 contains 15 residues. The V and J ends lost 3 bases and 8 bases, in that order; junction bases with no gene match: 12. The CDR3: CASSPSSTGWYGYTF. In DNA form, the CDR3 reads TGTGCCAGCTCACCCTCATCGACAGGGTGGTACGGCTACACCTTC. Variable domain in full (rest from reference TRBV18 and TRBJ1-2): NAGVMQNPRHLVRRRGQEARLRCSPMKGHSHVYWYRQLPEEGLKFMVYLQKENIIDESGMPKERFSAEFPKEGPSILRIQQVVRGDSAAYFCASSPSSTGWYGYTFGSGTRLTVV.

This clone came up once. The V and J genes are TRBV19 and TRBJ1-1; TRBD1 matches at 8 bases. This CDR3 region has 15 residues. V shed 5 bases and J 0 bases; nucleotides not matched to a gene: 5. CDR1 is LNHDA and CDR2 is SQIVND in the germline V gene (reference sequence). This chain's CDR3 is CASSPDRDLNTEAFF. The CDR3 region has the DNA TGTGCCAGTAGTCCGGACAGGGATCTGAACACTGAAGCTTTCTTT.

The genes are TRBV3-1 (or the pseudogene TRBV3-2) and TRBJ2-1; 12 bases fit TRBD2. The V and J ends lost 3 bases and 8 bases, in that order; junction bases with no gene match: 5. Germline values: CDR1 LGHDT, CDR2 YNNKEL (reference sequence). The length of the CDR3 is 15 residues. CDR3 sequence (DNA): TGTGCCAGCAGCCAGTGGACTAGCGGGATCTATGAGCAGTTCTTC. Translating it yields CASSQWTSGIYEQFF.

The V gene is TRBV10-1, the J gene TRBJ1-1; 9 bases fit TRBD1. The CDR3 consists of 15 residues. Germline CDR1 reads WNHNN; CDR2 reads SYGVQD (reference sequence). After removal of 3 bases from V and 0 bases from J, the junction contained 2 bases not matched to a gene. This chain's CDR3 is CASSDGTGLNTEAFF. In DNA, the CDR3 is TGCGCCAGCAGTGATGGGACAGGGTTGAACACTGAAGCTTTCTTT.

This clone was found a few times. This rearrangement joins TRBV27 to TRBJ2-5; no reliable D call. V lost 0 bases, J lost 5 bases, and 10 bases lay in between. The V gene's germline CDR1 is MNHEY and CDR2 SMNVEV (reference sequence). The CDR3 has 14 amino acids. The CDR3 sequence: CASSLSSPLETQYF. Here the CDR3 DNA reads TGTGCCAGCAGTTTATCTAGCCCCCTGGAGACCCAGTACTTC.

J is TRBJ1-1 and V is TRBV7-2; TRBD1 aligns across 11 bases. Losses at the gene ends were 5 bases for V and 4 bases for J; bases not matched to a gene: 9. The CDR3 is made up of 16 amino acids. CDR1 is SGHTA, CDR2 FQGNSA, per germline. CDR3 loop: CASSPGTGGLGTEAFF. The CDR3 nucleotides are TGTGCCAGCAGCCCCGGGACAGGGGGATTAGGCACTGAAGCTTTCTTT. Combining the CDR3 with reference TRBV7-2 and TRBJ1-1 gives the whole variable domain GAGVSQSPSNKVTEKGKDVELRCDPISGHTALYWYRQSLGQGLEFLIYFQGNSAPDKSGLPSDRFSAERTGGSVSTLTIQRTQQEDSAVYLCASSPGTGGLGTEAFFGQGTRLTVV.

The chain joins TRBV28 to TRBJ2-7; 8 bases agree with TRBD1. V lost 7 bases and J lost 7; bases outside the gene matches: 15. Germline V gives CDR1 MDHEN, CDR2 SYDVKM. This CDR3 spans 15 amino acids. DNA for the CDR3: TGTGCCAGCACCGGCCCGGGGCAGGGGGCCTGGGAGCAGTACTTC. This encodes CASTGPGQGAWEQYF.

V usage is TRBV25-1 and J usage is TRBJ1-2; 12 bases are a match to TRBD1. With V trimmed by 4 bases and J by 7 bases, 4 bases remained unmatched. The CDR3 is 14 amino acids. The germline gives CDR1 MGHDK, CDR2 SYGVNS. CDR3 loop: CASSAGQGAAGYTF. The CDR3 bases are TGTGCCAGCAGTGCGGGACAGGGGGCGGCTGGCTACACCTTC.

The chain employs TRBV27 and TRBJ2-2, with TRBD1 matching 7 bases. V shed 3 bases and J 4 bases; nucleotides not matched to a gene: 2. The CDR3 contains 14 residues. From germline, CDR1 is MNHEY and CDR2 SMNVEV (reference sequence). Here the CDR3 reads CASSFRDSTGELFF. The CDR3 DNA reads as TGTGCCAGCAGTTTCCGGGACAGCACCGGGGAGCTGTTTTTT.